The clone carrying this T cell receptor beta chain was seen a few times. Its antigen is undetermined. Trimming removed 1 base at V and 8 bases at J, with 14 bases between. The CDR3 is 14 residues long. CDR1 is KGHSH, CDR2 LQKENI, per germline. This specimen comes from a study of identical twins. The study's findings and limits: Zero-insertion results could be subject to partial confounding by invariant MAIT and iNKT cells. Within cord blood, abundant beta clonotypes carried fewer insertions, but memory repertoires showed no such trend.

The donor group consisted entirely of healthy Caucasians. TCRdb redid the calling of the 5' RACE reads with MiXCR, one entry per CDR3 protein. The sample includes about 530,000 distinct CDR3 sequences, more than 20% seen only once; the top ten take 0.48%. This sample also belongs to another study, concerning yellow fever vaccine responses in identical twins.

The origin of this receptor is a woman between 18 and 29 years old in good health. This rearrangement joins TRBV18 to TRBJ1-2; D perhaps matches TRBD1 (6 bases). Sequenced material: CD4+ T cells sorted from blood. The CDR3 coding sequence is TGTGCCAGCTCACCACGACAGGTTTCTTACGGCTACACCTTC. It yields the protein CASSPRQVSYGYTF.